This T cell receptor (beta chain) was identified during a study of blood T cell repertoires in COVID-19. Study-level background: The United States, Italy and Spain provided the acute and convalescent COVID-19 samples. PBMCs, B-cell-depleted T cells, or T cells provided the cDNA or gDNA that made up the material.

This clone was seen a single time. Original analysis: Reference gene primer amplification yielded estimated nucleated cell counts. Libraries were prepared by immunoSEQ multiplex PCR; TCRdb keeps only in-frame clonotypes and omits some of them. V and J calls plus clone size are reproduced from that table; the DNA served to infer D and trimming. The sample holds more than 85,000 clones, approximately 91% seen once. Per germline, CDR1 KGHSY and CDR2 FQNENV. The CDR3 contains 17 residues. Trimming took 1 base from V and 4 from J, leaving 19 bases between them. The sequenced sample consisted of peripheral blood. The V call is TRBV16, the J call TRBJ1-2, with TRBD1 as a possible D gene (5 bases). The sequence was collected from a woman older than 75 with acute or convalescent COVID-19. As DNA, the CDR3 is TGTGCCAGCAGCCAATACCAGGCAGGGCCATTCGGCTATGGCTACACCTTC. This encodes CASSQYQAGPFGYGYTF.